Presented here are 23 T cell receptor beta chains from one specimen sequenced in a study of shared clonotypes between healthy human individuals. The table came from immunoSEQ multiplex PCR; TCRdb's copy has only in-frame clones and leaves some out. Among about 2 million clones, about 95% were seen once, and the ten largest hold 0.95% to 1.5%. Positive CCR7 selection of CD45RO-negative cells yielded the naive CD8 cells, and terminally differentiated effector memory CD45RA+ cells were excluded. The sequenced material came from naive CD8+ T cells sorted from blood. The receptors stem from a man younger than 30 in good health.

There are a few counts of this clone. The V gene is TRBV18, the J gene TRBJ1-4, with D uncertain. Per the germline V gene, CDR1 is KGHSH and CDR2 is LQKENI. Trimming removed 2 bases from V and 4 bases from J, with 5 bases in between. CDR3 length: 13 amino acids. CDR3 DNA: TGTGCCAGCTCACCATGGTATAATGAAAAACTGTTTTTT. Protein: CASSPWYNEKLFF.

V and J are TRBV19 and TRBJ2-5, with 10 bases aligning to TRBD2. V lost 2 bases, J lost 5 bases, and 2 bases stayed unmatched. Germline CDR1 reads LNHDA; CDR2 reads SQIVND (reference sequence). The CDR3 runs to 14 residues. CDR3 sequence reads: CASSILAGAETQYF. CDR3 nucleotide sequence: TGTGCCAGTAGTATACTAGCGGGAGCGGAGACCCAGTACTTC.

The chain has TRBV27 and TRBJ2-7; a weak D match, TRBD1 (5 bases). The germline CDR1 and CDR2 sequences are MNHEY and SMNVEV (reference sequence). V was pared by 2 bases and J by 2 bases, with 13 bases between. This CDR3 has 15 amino acids. The CDR3 protein is CASSLATENPYEQYF. The CDR3 nucleotides read TGTGCCAGCAGTTTAGCGACAGAGAATCCCTACGAGCAGTACTTC.

The chain links TRBV7-9 to TRBJ2-1, with D unresolved. The germline V gene has CDR1 SEHNR and CDR2 FQNEAQ (reference sequence). V was cut by 7 bases and J by 5 bases, with 15 bases left in between. This CDR3 has 14 amino acids. CDR3 amino acids: CASTYLKRDNEQFF. The CDR3, as DNA: TGTGCCAGCACCTATCTAAAACGGGACAATGAGCAGTTCTTC. The variable domain in full, with the rest retrieved from reference TRBV7-9 and TRBJ2-1, is DTGVSQNPRHKITKRGQNVTFRCDPISEHNRLYWYRQTLGQGPEFLTYFQNEAQLEKSRLLSDRFSAERPKGSFSTLEIQRTEQGDSAMYLCASTYLKRDNEQFFGPGTRLTVL.

The chain joins TRBV29-1 to TRBJ2-5; the D call may be TRBD1 or TRBD2 (5 bases each). V lost 6 bases and J lost 0, with 11 bases in between. The CDR3 is 13 residues long. The V gene's germline CDR1 is SQVTM and CDR2 ANQGSEA. CDR3 sequence: CSVGTDYQETQYF. In nucleotides, the CDR3 is TGCAGCGTCGGGACGGACTACCAAGAGACCCAGTACTTC.

This rearrangement joins TRBV4-3 to TRBJ2-1; no definite D call. The germline V gene encodes CDR1 LGHNA and CDR2 YSLEER. V was shortened by 4 bases and J by 1 base, with 8 bases between the two germline ends. The CDR3 has 14 amino acids. The CDR3 nucleotides read TGCGCCAGCAGCCGCCTTGGGTCCTACAATGAGCAGTTCTTC. Encoded protein: CASSRLGSYNEQFF.

This chain uses TRBV4-3 with TRBJ2-7; TRBD1 might be the D (9 bases). The germline V and J ends were trimmed by 4 bases and 2 bases, with 33 bases remaining between them. The CDR3 spans 21 residues. Per germline, CDR1 LGHNA and CDR2 YSLEER. The CDR3 region is CASSRVLGQGKFAGGPYEQYF. In DNA form, the CDR3 reads TGCGCCAGCAGCCGGGTGCTAGGACAGGGGAAGTTCGCGGGAGGACCCTACGAGCAGTACTTC.

This chain connects TRBV4-3 to TRBJ2-7; 10 bases map to TRBD2. Trimming took 1 base from V and 2 from J; bases not matched to a gene: 8. Per germline, CDR1 LGHNA and CDR2 YSLEER. CDR3 length: 17 residues. DNA of the CDR3: TGCGCCAGCAGCCAAGGGCTAGCGGGAGTTGGAACCTACGAGCAGTACTTC. Translation gives CASSQGLAGVGTYEQYF.

For this clone: The sample carries other DNA sequences with the same CDR3. The chain combines TRBV5-6 with TRBJ1-2; tentatively, D is TRBD1 (6 bases). From germline, CDR1 is SGHDT and CDR2 YYEEEE. This CDR3 contains 13 residues. The germline V and J ends were trimmed by 3 bases and 4 bases, with 10 bases remaining between them. CDR3 residues: CASSSGGGYGYTF. In DNA form, the CDR3 reads TGTGCCAGCAGCTCGGGAGGGGGCTATGGCTACACCTTC. Looking up the rest from reference TRBV5-6 and TRBJ1-2 gives the full variable domain: DAGVTQSPTHLIKTRGQQVTLRCSPKSGHDTVSWYQQALGQGPQFIFQYYEEEERQRGNFPDRFSGHQFPNYSSELNVNALLLGDSALYLCASSSGGGYGYTFGSGTRLTVV.

The V and J genes are TRBV27 and TRBJ1-1, with 7 bases aligning to TRBD1. CDR3 length equals 16 residues. Germline CDR1 is MNHEY and CDR2 is SMNVEV (reference sequence). V was clipped by 6 bases and J by 0 bases; unmatched bases: 10. The CDR3 protein is CASRPQGGSMNTEAFF. In DNA, the CDR3 is TGTGCCAGCAGACCCCAGGGGGGGTCCATGAACACTGAAGCTTTCTTT.

The chain is built from TRBV13 and TRBJ2-1, with 7 bases lining up with TRBD1. Germline trimming cut 5 bases from V and 4 bases from J; bases unmatched to any gene: 14. Germline V gene lookup returns CDR1 PRHDT and CDR2 FYEKMQ (reference sequence). This CDR3 is built from 17 residues. CDR3 coding DNA: TGTGCCAGCAGCGGAACCGCCGGGACAGAAGGGTACAATGAGCAGTTCTTC. Residues: CASSGTAGTEGYNEQFF.

The chain has TRBV5-1 and TRBJ2-3; no clear D. Trimming pared 3 bases from V and 5 bases from J, leaving 16 bases between. The CDR3 spans 15 residues. The germline gives CDR1 SGHRS, CDR2 YFSETQ. Here the CDR3 reads CASSSSTSSIDTQYF. Here the CDR3 DNA reads TGCGCCAGCAGCTCTAGTACAAGTTCGATAGATACGCAGTATTTT.

The chain uses TRBV9 and TRBJ2-7, with 7 bases that match TRBD2. CDR1 is SGDLS and CDR2 is YYNGEE in the germline V gene. Trimming removed 4 bases from V and 4 bases from J; junction bases left unmatched: 8. CDR3 length equals 14 residues. The CDR3 sequence is CASSSSGNQYEQYF. The CDR3 coding sequence is TGTGCCAGCAGCTCGAGCGGGAATCAGTACGAGCAGTACTTC.

With regard to this clone: Other DNA sequences in this sample translate to the same CDR3. This chain's CDR3 is CASSPGQGRNTEAFF. The CDR3 DNA sequence: TGTGCCAGCAGCCCCGGACAGGGCCGTAACACTGAAGCTTTCTTT. The chain joins TRBV7-9 to TRBJ1-1; 8 bases align to TRBD1. The CDR3 runs 15 residues. CDR1 is SEHNR and CDR2 is FQNEAQ in the germline V gene (reference sequence). V was clipped by 5 bases and J by 2 bases; unmatched bases: 7. Looking up the rest from reference TRBV7-9 and TRBJ1-1 gives the full variable domain: DTGVSQNPRHKITKRGQNVTFRCDPISEHNRLYWYRQTLGQGPEFLTYFQNEAQLEKSRLLSDRFSAERPKGSFSTLEIQRTEQGDSAMYLCASSPGQGRNTEAFFGQGTRLTVV.

Worth noting for this clone: The same CDR3 is also encoded by other DNA sequences in this sample. The J gene is TRBJ2-7, the V gene TRBV9; the D gene is possibly TRBD1 (5 bases). CDR3 length: 13 residues. CDR1 and CDR2 from the germline V gene are SGDLS and YYNGEE. V was cut by 1 base and J by 3 bases, with 8 bases left in between. Here the CDR3 reads CASSVQTGYEQYF. In nucleotides, the CDR3 is TGTGCCAGCAGCGTACAAACAGGCTACGAGCAGTACTTC.

The V gene is TRBV9, the J gene TRBJ2-7; possibly TRBD1 for D (5 bases). CDR1 and CDR2 (germline): SGDLS, YYNGEE. Trimming left V 0 bases short and J 5 bases short, with 12 bases between. The CDR3 extends over 14 amino acids. CDR3 residues: CASSVENVGDEQYF. CDR3 nucleotides: TGTGCCAGCAGCGTAGAGAATGTAGGGGACGAGCAGTACTTC. Full variable domain (rest looked up from reference TRBV9 and TRBJ2-7): DSGVTQTPKHLITATGQRVTLRCSPRSGDLSVYWYQQSLDQGLQFLIQYYNGEERAKGNILERFSAQQFPDLHSELNLSSLELGDSALYFCASSVENVGDEQYFGPGTRLTVT.

This chain connects TRBV9 to TRBJ1-6; TRBD1 matches at 7 bases. Losses at the gene ends were 5 bases for V and 8 bases for J; bases not matched to a gene: 4. Looked up from germline, CDR1 is SGDLS and CDR2 is YYNGEE. The CDR3 consists of 13 residues. The CDR3 reads CASRSTGDSPLHF. In DNA form, the CDR3 reads TGTGCCAGCAGGTCCACAGGGGATTCACCCCTCCACTTT.

The genes are TRBV7-9 and TRBJ1-1; 9 bases line up with TRBD1. Trimming took 7 bases from V and 1 from J; bases not matched to a gene: 4. This CDR3 spans 14 amino acids. Germline V gene lookup returns CDR1 SEHNR and CDR2 FQNEAQ (reference sequence). The CDR3 here is CASTPGQGNTEAFF. The DNA of the CDR3 is TGTGCCAGCACCCCGGGACAGGGGAACACTGAAGCTTTCTTT.

The V and J genes are TRBV6-1 and TRBJ1-6, with TRBD1 matching over 7 bases. In germline, CDR1 is MNHNS, CDR2 SASEGT. This CDR3 is 18 amino acids long. With 2 bases clipped from V and 5 bases from J, the junction kept 12 bases outside the gene matches. The CDR3 region is CASSERGRGGRNNSPLHF. The CDR3 DNA reads TGTGCCAGCAGTGAAAGGGGGCGCGGTGGCAGAAATAATTCACCCCTCCACTTT.

The chain joins TRBV7-3 to TRBJ2-7; 11 positions agree with TRBD1. Germline V gene lookup returns CDR1 SGHTA and CDR2 FQGTGA. V lost 3 bases, J lost 3 bases, and 4 bases stayed unmatched. The CDR3 extends over 15 amino acids. The CDR3 loop is CASSLTGTGGYEQYF. In DNA form, the CDR3 reads TGTGCCAGCAGCTTGACCGGGACAGGGGGCTACGAGCAGTACTTC.

In its sample, this clone was seen a few times. The DNA for the CDR3 is TGTGCCAGCAGCACCTCCGGGTATGGCTACACCTTC. Its protein product is CASSTSGYGYTF. The chain links TRBV11-2 to TRBJ1-2; D gene ambiguous. Germline loops: CDR1 SGHAT, CDR2 FQNNGV. Trimming pared 5 bases from V and 5 bases from J, leaving 9 bases between. The CDR3 loop spans 12 amino acids.

The chain joins TRBV4-3 to TRBJ2-1, with a possible D match to TRBD1 (5 bases). Germline-derived CDR1 and CDR2 are LGHNA and YSLEER. This CDR3 has 18 residues. V lost 0 bases to trimming and J lost 2 bases, with 17 bases between them. CDR3: CASSQENRSQGTYNEQFF. The CDR3 coding sequence is TGCGCCAGCAGCCAAGAAAATCGAAGTCAGGGTACCTACAATGAGCAGTTCTTC.

J is TRBJ1-1 and V is TRBV19; D remains ambiguous. Germline V CDR1 and CDR2: LNHDA, SQIVND (reference sequence). The CDR3 sequence is 11 residues long. V was shortened by 1 base and J by 7 bases, with 4 bases between the two germline ends. As DNA, the CDR3 is TGTGCCAGTAGTATAGGGCTTGAAGCTTTCTTT. Translating it yields CASSIGLEAFF.